The 10 T cell receptor beta chains reported below all come from one sample, sequenced in a study of blood T cell repertoires in COVID-19. Produced via immunoSEQ multiplex PCR; TCRdb's table is partial and in-frame only. The sample consists of 200,000 to 300,000 clones, 70% to 90% of them appearing once. Sequenced sample: PBMCs or T cells enriched from blood (not recorded which). The receptors shown here come from a woman aged 35 to 49 with acute COVID-19.

This clone was found a few times. The V and J genes are TRBV27 and TRBJ2-1, with D hard to call. This CDR3 is 14 amino acids long. V shed 0 bases and J shed 5 bases, with 8 bases lying between them. Germline CDR1 reads MNHEY; CDR2 reads SMNVEV (reference sequence). The CDR3 sequence: CASSLSRWHNEQFF. CDR3 DNA sequence: TGTGCCAGCAGTTTATCGCGGTGGCACAATGAGCAGTTCTTC.

This sequence joins TRBV10-3 and TRBJ2-2; 13 nucleotides agree with TRBD2. With 5 bases clipped from V and 7 bases from J, the junction kept 10 bases outside the gene matches. There are 17 residues in the CDR3. Germline V gene data show CDR1 as ENHRY and CDR2 as SYGVKD. The CDR3 DNA reads as TGTGCCATCAGTCACGGACTAGCGGGAGAGGAGGACGGGGAGCTGTTTTTT. Protein sequence: CAISHGLAGEEDGELFF.

In this sample, this clone turned up once. The rearrangement uses TRBV2 and TRBJ2-1, with 13 positions matching TRBD2. The CDR3 is 14 residues long. Germline CDR1 SNHLY, CDR2 FYNNEI. Trimming removed 8 bases from V and 10 bases from J; junction bases left unmatched: 8. The CDR3 region has the DNA TGTGCCAGCCGTACTAGCGGGAGGGTGGGGGAGCAGTTCTTC. It yields the protein CASRTSGRVGEQFF.

A single count supports this clone. The chain recombines TRBV4-3 with TRBJ2-5, with TRBD2 matching over 11 bases. The V segment lost 1 base and the J segment 10 bases; nucleotides outside the gene matches: 8. The CDR3 runs to 15 residues. Germline-derived CDR1 and CDR2 are LGHNA and YSLEER. The CDR3 loop is CASSQVVAGGPGQYF. As DNA, the CDR3 is TGCGCCAGCAGCCAAGTTGTAGCGGGAGGGCCGGGCCAGTACTTC.

The chain is built from TRBV21-1 and TRBJ1-2. TRBV21-1 is given as a pseudogene. This CDR3 region has 17 residues. The CDR3 DNA follows: TGTGCCAGCAGCAATAAAAGCGTCGCAAGACCTAACTATGGCTACACCTTC. Protein product: CASSNKSVARPNYGYTF.

J is TRBJ1-6 and V is TRBV4-1, with 8 bases identical to TRBD1. V lost 1 base and J lost 14; bases outside the gene matches: 13. This CDR3 comprises 16 residues. Germline CDR1 is MGHRA and CDR2 is YSYEKL. CDR3 coding DNA: TGCGCCAGCAGCCAAGTGGTTGGGACAGGAGCAATAGCCCTCCACTTT. Translating it yields CASSQVVGTGAIALHF.

The V and J genes are TRBV28 and TRBJ1-2; possibly TRBD1 for D (6 bases). The CDR3 sequence is 14 residues long. The germline V and J ends were trimmed by 9 bases and 5 bases, with 19 bases remaining between them. The germline V gene has CDR1 MDHEN and CDR2 SYDVKM. The CDR3 bases are TGTGCCAGTACCGGGACAAATGTTTTTTATGGCTACACCTTC. Translation: CASTGTNVFYGYTF.

The rearrangement links TRBV9 to TRBJ2-6; D possibly corresponds to TRBD2 (6 bases). CDR3 length equals 15 residues. CDR1 is SGDLS, CDR2 YYNGEE, per germline. The V gene lost 2 bases and the J gene lost 4 bases, with 10 bases spanning the gap. CDR3 sequence (DNA): TGTGCCAGCAGCGTGGAGGGGACCGGGGCCAACGTCCTGACTTTC. Translating it yields CASSVEGTGANVLTF.

The V gene is TRBV5-1, the J gene TRBJ1-4; TRBD1 is a possible D gene (6 bases). Germline CDR1 is SGHRS and CDR2 is YFSETQ. The CDR3 loop spans 16 amino acids. The germline V and J ends were trimmed by 0 bases and 7 bases, with 16 bases remaining between them. CDR3: CASSLGVGDTGEKLFF. The CDR3 DNA reads as TGCGCCAGCAGCTTGGGAGTAGGGGACACAGGTGAAAAACTGTTTTTT.

The chain is built from TRBV5-4 and TRBJ1-4; D is uncertain. The CDR3 spans 15 residues. V lost 0 bases and J 3 bases, leaving 9 bases between the germline ends. From germline, CDR1 is SGHNT and CDR2 YYREEE (reference sequence). Here the CDR3 reads CASSLGGTPNEKLFF. The CDR3 nucleotides are TGTGCCAGCAGCTTGGGAGGAACTCCTAATGAAAAACTGTTTTTT. Full variable domain (outside the CDR3, taken from reference TRBV5-4 and TRBJ1-4): ETGVTQSPTHLIKTRGQQVTLRCSSQSGHNTVSWYQQALGQGPQFIFQYYREEENGRGNFPPRFSGLQFPNYSSELNVNALELDDSALYLCASSLGGTPNEKLFFGSGTQLSVL.